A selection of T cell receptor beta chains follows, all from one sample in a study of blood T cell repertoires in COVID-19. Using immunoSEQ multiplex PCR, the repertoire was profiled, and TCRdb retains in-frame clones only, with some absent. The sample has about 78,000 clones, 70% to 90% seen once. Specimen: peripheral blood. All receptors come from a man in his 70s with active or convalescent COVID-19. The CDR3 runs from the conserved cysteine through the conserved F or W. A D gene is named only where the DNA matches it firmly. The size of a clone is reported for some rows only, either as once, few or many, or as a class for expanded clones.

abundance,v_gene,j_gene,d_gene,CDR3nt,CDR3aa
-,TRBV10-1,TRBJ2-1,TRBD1,TGCGCCAGCTCGAAATACAGGGGCGGTGAGCAGTTCTTC,CASSKYRGGEQFF
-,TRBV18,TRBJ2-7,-,TGTGCCAGCTCACCAGGGAGCTCCTACGAGCAGTACTTC,CASSPGSSYEQYF
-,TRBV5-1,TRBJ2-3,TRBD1,TGCGCCAGCAGCGGCGGACAGGAGTTCACAGATACGCAGTATTTT,CASSGGQEFTDTQYF
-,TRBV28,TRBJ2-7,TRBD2,TGTGCCAGCGGAACGAGGGCTAGCGGACGCTCCTACGAGCAGTACTTC,CASGTRASGRSYEQYF
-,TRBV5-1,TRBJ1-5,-,TGCGCCAGCAGCTTGCCAGGGGACAATCAGCCCCAGCATTTT,CASSLPGDNQPQHF
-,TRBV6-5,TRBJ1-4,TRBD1,TGTGCCAGCAGCCTGACAGGGGGCGAATTTGAAAAACTGTTTTTT,CASSLTGGEFEKLFF
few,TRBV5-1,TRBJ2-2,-,TGCGCCAGCAGCTTGGACTTGAACACCGGGGAGCTGTTTTTT,CASSLDLNTGELFF
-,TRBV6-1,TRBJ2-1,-,TGTGCCAGCAGTGAACCGGGAGAAAGCAATGAGCAGTTCTTC,CASSEPGESNEQFF
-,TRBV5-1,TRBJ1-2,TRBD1,TGCGCCAGCAGCTCCGGGACAGGGGTGGGCTACACCTTC,CASSSGTGVGYTF
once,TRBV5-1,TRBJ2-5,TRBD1,TGCGCCAGCAGCTCGGCAGGGGGTAGTGAGACCCAGTACTTC,CASSSAGGSETQYF
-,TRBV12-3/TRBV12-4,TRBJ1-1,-,TGTGCCAGCACCCCGAGCCTGAACACTGAAGCTTTCTTT,CASTPSLNTEAFF
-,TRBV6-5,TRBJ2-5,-,TGTGCCAGCCGCAGAACCCCTGAAGAGACCCAGTACTTC,CASRRTPEETQYF
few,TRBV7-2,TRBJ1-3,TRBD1,TGTGCCAGCAGCTTAGCCCCGGGACAGAACTCTGGAAACACCATATATTTT,CASSLAPGQNSGNTIYF
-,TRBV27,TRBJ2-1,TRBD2,TGTGCCAGCAGGCGGGGGTCCTACAATGAGCAGTTCTTC,CASRRGSYNEQFF